This TCR beta chain came from a study of beta chain features in type 1 diabetes. About the study: Age and gender were similar between patients and healthy donors, as were cell yields. There were around 110 million sorted cells examined across all samples.

Study-wide findings and caveats: TCRB rearrangement may or may not be influenced by HLA type; here this remained unresolved. Patients with Type 1 diabetes showed moderately but significantly shorter TCRB CDR3s in all four CD4+ subsets. The naive, central memory and Treg TCRB repertoires of patients appeared to be more similar to one another than those of healthy donors.

CDR1 is SGHRS and CDR2 is YFSETQ in the germline V gene. CDR3 size: 14 residues. The V end lost 0 bases, the J end lost 3 bases, and 10 bases lay between the germline ends. In this sample, this clone turned up a few times. The antigen is not known. Every bit of the isolated RNA underwent reverse transcription, so sequencing read expressed TCRB transcripts. Sequenced by immunoSEQ multiplex PCR; TCRdb stores in-frame clones only, minus some. The table lists roughly 150,000 clones, 7.8% of them singletons. This receptor was taken from a woman between 40 and 50 years old with type 1 diabetes. The rearrangement links TRBV5-1 to TRBJ2-7; D is ambiguous. Sequenced input: central memory CD4+ T cells from blood. The CDR3, as DNA: TGCGCCAGCAGCTTGGCTCTAGGCCTCTACGAGCAGTACTTC. As protein: CASSLALGLYEQYF.